The 28 T cell receptor beta chains below come from one sample, sequenced in a study of T cell repertoires in cytomegalovirus infection. No antigen has been assigned to these receptors. Each CDR3 protein gets one entry after TCRdb re-called the reads with MiXCR. Of 640,000 or so distinct CDR3 sequences in the sample, roughly a third were seen once. Here the sequenced sample was cultured PBMCs, taken from culture after CMV antigen stimulation. These receptors were taken from a human donor in good health (CMV status not recorded). Some clones in this sample may be carry-over from other donors' samples.

The chain joins TRBV12-3 or TRBV12-4 to TRBJ1-1, with a tentative D call TRBD1 (5 bases). The CDR3 extends over 11 amino acids. Trimming pared 7 bases from V and 7 bases from J, leaving 10 bases between. This CDR3 reads CASTLGGEAFF. Here the CDR3 DNA reads TGTGCCAGCACCCTCGGGGGTGAAGCTTTCTTT.

The chain employs TRBV5-4 and TRBJ2-3, with no clear D. Germline V gives CDR1 SGHNT, CDR2 YYREEE (reference sequence). The CDR3 has 15 amino acids. The V end lost 0 bases, the J end lost 1 base, and 9 bases lay between the germline ends. CDR3 bases: TGTGCCAGCAGCTTGGATTTTAAAGGCACAGATACGCAGTATTTT. It yields the protein CASSLDFKGTDTQYF.

Worth noting for this clonotype: Sequence at one end of the junction differs from germline and may be a read error. The chain has TRBV7-4 and TRBJ2-7; D is unresolved. This CDR3 contains 11 residues. Germline CDR1 is SGHVT and CDR2 is SQSDAQ. Written as DNA, the CDR3 is TGTGTCAGCAGCTTCACCGGGGAGCAGTACTTC. Its translation is CVSSFTGEQYF.

The chain recombines TRBV19 with TRBJ2-2, with 7 bases matching TRBD1. The CDR3 runs to 16 residues. Looked up from germline, CDR1 is LNHDA and CDR2 is SQIVND (reference sequence). After removal of 5 bases from V and 0 bases from J, the junction contained 6 bases not matched to a gene. For the CDR3, the DNA is TGTGCCAGTAGTCCCGGGACAGCAGCGAACACCGGGGAGCTGTTTTTT. Protein: CASSPGTAANTGELFF. The variable domain in full, completed from reference TRBV19 and TRBJ2-2, reads DGGITQSPKYLFRKEGQNVTLSCEQNLNHDAMYWYRQDPGQGLRLIYYSQIVNDFQKGDIAEGYSVSREKKESFPLTVTSAQKNPTAFYLCASSPGTAANTGELFFGEGSRLTVL.

This clonotype has just a few counts. This chain uses TRBV18 with TRBJ2-1; a weak D match, TRBD1 (5 bases). The V and J ends lost 3 bases and 7 bases respectively, with 13 bases between them. CDR1 KGHSH and CDR2 LQKENI come from the germline V gene. The CDR3 is 14 amino acids. This CDR3 is CASSPRVGENEQFF. As DNA, the CDR3 is TGTGCCAGCTCACCCAGGGTTGGGGAAAATGAGCAGTTCTTC.

This clonotype was counted a few times. The chain carries TRBV4-1 and TRBJ1-4; the match to TRBD1 covers 7 bases. CDR1 and CDR2 (germline): MGHRA, YSYEKL. Trimming removed 0 bases from V and 0 bases from J; junction bases left unmatched: 10. The CDR3 loop spans 19 amino acids. CDR3 in amino acids: CASSQDAPGQLSTNEKLFF. The CDR3 nucleotides are TGCGCCAGCAGCCAAGATGCACCGGGACAGCTTTCAACTAATGAAAAACTGTTTTTT.

The gene calls are TRBV7-8 and TRBJ2-5; 8 bases map to TRBD2. There are 16 residues in the CDR3. CDR1 SGHVS and CDR2 FQNEAQ come from the germline V gene. Trimming cost V 5 bases and J 4 bases; bases outside gene matches: 12. The CDR3 region is CASSRREREKGETQYF. The CDR3 nucleotides read TGTGCCAGCAGCCGCCGGGAGCGGGAGAAGGGAGAGACCCAGTACTTC.

This clonotype occurred many times. The chain combines TRBV7-2 with TRBJ1-5, with D unclear. CDR1 and CDR2 from the germline V gene are SGHTA and FQGNSA. This CDR3 comprises 14 residues. Trimming shortened V by 5 bases and J by 9 bases, and 17 bases separated the two germline ends. The CDR3 loop reads CASSPTPGNGPQHF. The CDR3 DNA reads TGTGCCAGCAGCCCTACCCCTGGGAATGGGCCCCAGCATTTT.

This clonotype has only one observation. This rearrangement joins TRBV25-1 to TRBJ2-7; no firm D call. The CDR3 loop spans 14 amino acids. The V and J ends lost 2 bases and 0 bases respectively, with 8 bases between them. CDR1 is MGHDK, CDR2 SYGVNS, per germline. DNA for the CDR3: TGTGCCAGCAGTGAACCAATAGCCTCCTACGAGCAGTACTTC. As protein: CASSEPIASYEQYF.

This clonotype was counted a few times. The chain couples TRBV7-2 to TRBJ1-5; TRBD1 aligns across 7 bases. CDR1 SGHTA and CDR2 FQGNSA come from the germline V gene. J was trimmed by 3 bases and V by 5 bases; bases with no gene match: 7. This CDR3 contains 15 residues. The CDR3 nucleotides read TGTGCCAGCAGCCCTAGGACAGGCAACAATCAGCCCCAGCATTTT. Translating it yields CASSPRTGNNQPQHF. The full variable domain, with the rest looked up from reference TRBV7-2 and TRBJ1-5, is GAGVSQSPSNKVTEKGKDVELRCDPISGHTALYWYRQSLGQGLEFLIYFQGNSAPDKSGLPSDRFSAERTGGSVSTLTIQRTQQEDSAVYLCASSPRTGNNQPQHFGDGTRLSIL.

The rearrangement joins TRBV10-3 to TRBJ2-1; D is possibly TRBD1 (5 bases). The CDR3 sequence is 15 residues long. V gave up 3 bases and J gave up 6 bases, with 15 bases separating them. Germline V lookup: CDR1 ENHRY, CDR2 SYGVKD. For the CDR3, the DNA is TGTGCCATCAGTGAATTTCAGGGCCGCGGCAATGAGCAGTTCTTC. Amino acids: CAISEFQGRGNEQFF.

The chain recombines TRBV4-3 with TRBJ2-3; 14 nucleotides match TRBD2. Per germline, CDR1 LGHNA and CDR2 YSLEER. CDR3 length: 19 amino acids. V trimming: 1 base; J trimming: 2 bases; junction bases outside the gene matches: 8. Written as DNA, the CDR3 is TGCGCCAGCAGCCAAGCCCGACTAGCGGGAGGGCCGGACACAGATACGCAGTATTTT. This translates into CASSQARLAGGPDTDTQYF.

There are many counts of this clonotype. The chain couples TRBV7-2 to TRBJ1-1, with TRBD1 identical over 12 bases. V was pared by 4 bases and J by 6 bases, with 3 bases of the junction left unmatched. Germline CDR1 is SGHTA and CDR2 is FQGNSA. The CDR3 runs to 14 residues. The CDR3 nucleotides read TGTGCCAGCAGCTCTCGGGACAGGGGGCCTGAAGCTTTCTTT. This translates into CASSSRDRGPEAFF.

The J gene is TRBJ2-7, the V gene TRBV7-2, with D uncertain. V was shortened by 0 bases and J by 0 bases, with 12 bases between the two germline ends. The CDR3 is made up of 16 amino acids. Germline V CDR1 and CDR2: SGHTA, FQGNSA. The CDR3 DNA sequence: TGTGCCAGCAGCTTAGCGGAGCCAGGTCTCTCCTACGAGCAGTACTTC. Protein product: CASSLAEPGLSYEQYF.

Many counts were recorded for this clonotype. The chain carries TRBV7-2 and TRBJ2-5; the D gene is possibly TRBD2 (5 bases). The CDR3 length is 15 residues. V shed 1 base and J shed 5 bases, with 14 bases lying between them. Germline CDR1 and CDR2: SGHTA and FQGNSA. The CDR3, as DNA: TGTGCCAGCAGCTTAGAAGGCGGCGGGTTGGAGACCCAGTACTTC. Protein product: CASSLEGGGLETQYF. The full variable domain, with the rest looked up from reference TRBV7-2 and TRBJ2-5, is GAGVSQSPSNKVTEKGKDVELRCDPISGHTALYWYRQSLGQGLEFLIYFQGNSAPDKSGLPSDRFSAERTGGSVSTLTIQRTQQEDSAVYLCASSLEGGGLETQYFGPGTRLLVL.

This clonotype was seen a few times. J is TRBJ2-2 and V is TRBV7-8; D assignment may be TRBD1 or TRBD2 (6 bases each). V shed 0 bases and J shed 10 bases, with 12 bases lying between them. CDR1 SGHVS and CDR2 FQNEAQ come from the germline V gene. This CDR3 comprises 14 residues. CDR3 bases: TGTGCCAGCAGCTTAGCGGGGGGCCCCAAGGAGCTGTTTTTT. Protein sequence: CASSLAGGPKELFF.

This clonotype was counted a few times. The gene calls are TRBV7-9 and TRBJ2-1, with D uncertain. The V end was cut by 4 bases, the J end by 6 bases, with 13 bases between. CDR3 length: 14 residues. Germline assignment: CDR1 SEHNR and CDR2 FQNEAQ (reference sequence). For the CDR3, the DNA is TGTGCCAGCAGCTCCCCAAGCAGCTCCAATGAGCAGTTCTTC. Residues: CASSSPSSSNEQFF.

The chain carries TRBV6-6 and TRBJ1-5; no clear D. Deletions cut 0 bases from V and 4 bases from J, with 10 bases between. The length of the CDR3 is 15 residues. Germline CDR1 is MNHNY and CDR2 is SVGAGI (reference sequence). The CDR3 region is CASSYSSPGNQPQHF. The DNA of the CDR3 is TGTGCCAGCAGTTACTCGAGTCCGGGGAATCAGCCCCAGCATTTT.

The chain is built from TRBV7-2 and TRBJ2-4, with 10 nucleotides matching TRBD2. The V gene end was trimmed by 5 bases and the J gene end by 0 bases; junction bases not matched to a gene: 16. This CDR3 contains 20 residues. Germline V gene sequence: CDR1 SGHTA, CDR2 FQGNSA. The CDR3 region is CASSLHGQREGGVAKNIQYF. The CDR3 nucleotides read TGTGCCAGCAGCCTCCACGGCCAGCGGGAGGGGGGGGTAGCCAAAAACATTCAGTACTTC.

This clonotype was seen at least ten times. This chain uses TRBV7-8 with TRBJ2-3; D is ambiguous. V lost 3 bases and J lost 1, with 11 bases in between. The CDR3 has 15 amino acids. The V gene's germline CDR1 is SGHVS and CDR2 FQNEAQ. The CDR3: CASSLDRLRTDTQYF. The CDR3 nucleotides read TGTGCCAGCAGCTTGGACCGTCTCCGCACAGATACGCAGTATTTT.

This clonotype was observed at least ten times. This chain uses TRBV7-8 with TRBJ2-3; 7 nucleotides agree with TRBD1. The germline V gene has CDR1 SGHVS and CDR2 FQNEAQ. The CDR3 length is 13 residues. Germline trimming cut 5 bases from V and 8 bases from J; bases unmatched to any gene: 7. CDR3 nucleotides: TGTGCCAGCAGCCAACAGGGGCAGGGTACGCAGTATTTT. It codes for CASSQQGQGTQYF.

The chain combines TRBV2 with TRBJ2-1; 8 nucleotides align to TRBD2. The CDR3 runs 16 residues. The germline V gene encodes CDR1 SNHLY and CDR2 FYNNEI. Germline trimming cut 2 bases from V and 2 bases from J; bases unmatched to any gene: 5. The CDR3 sequence is CASSETSGKTYNEQFF. DNA for the CDR3: TGTGCCAGCAGTGAAACTAGCGGAAAAACCTACAATGAGCAGTTCTTC.

The V call is TRBV7-8, the J call TRBJ2-3; D assignment may be TRBD1 or TRBD2 (5 bases each). The CDR3 consists of 13 residues. CDR1 and CDR2 (germline): SGHVS, FQNEAQ. Between the trimmed V and J ends, which lost 5 bases and 7 bases, there was a span of 13 bases. CDR3 sequence reads: CASSGDPPYTQYF. The CDR3 DNA follows: TGTGCCAGCAGCGGGGACCCCCCGTATACGCAGTATTTT.

The gene calls are TRBV7-2 and TRBJ2-5; unclear D gene. The CDR3 runs to 14 residues. Germline lookup yields CDR1 SGHTA and CDR2 FQGNSA. V dropped 3 bases and J dropped 5 bases, with 13 bases sitting between them. As DNA, the CDR3 is TGTGCCAGCAGCTTGGACCCAGGCAGGGAGACCCAGTACTTC. This codes for CASSLDPGRETQYF.

The table lists this clonotype with a few counts. The genes are TRBV20-1 and TRBJ1-6, with D possibly matching TRBD1 (6 bases). The CDR3 length is 17 residues. Germline loops: CDR1 DFQATT, CDR2 SNEGSKA (reference sequence). V lost 3 bases and J 5 bases, leaving 20 bases between the germline ends. The CDR3 loop is CSASLGGAGWDNSPLHF. The CDR3 DNA reads TGCAGTGCTAGTCTGGGGGGCGCCGGGTGGGATAATTCACCCCTCCACTTT.

This clonotype came up a few times. An end of the junction does not agree with germline; a read error may underlie this. The chain carries TRBV7-2 and TRBJ1-6; D is ambiguous. From germline, CDR1 is SGHTA and CDR2 FQGNSA. This CDR3 has 16 residues. CDR3 DNA: TGTGCCAGCAGCCTAGCCGGTGGAAGAAATAATTCACCCCTCCACTTT. This codes for CASSLAGGRNNSPLHF.

The chain has TRBV20-1 and TRBJ2-3; D may be TRBD2 (5 bases). The ends were cut back, 0 bases at V and 2 bases at J, with 9 bases in the middle. The CDR3 spans 14 residues. Germline V gene sequence: CDR1 DFQATT, CDR2 SNEGSKA (reference sequence). The CDR3 sequence: CSAREVGVTDTQYF. As DNA, the CDR3 is TGCAGTGCTAGAGAGGTCGGGGTCACAGATACGCAGTATTTT.

The sample holds a few counts of this clonotype. This chain uses TRBV7-9 with TRBJ2-4; no firm D call. The V end was cut by 5 bases, the J end by 15 bases, with 23 bases between. The germline V gene encodes CDR1 SEHNR and CDR2 FQNEAQ (reference sequence). The CDR3 is 14 amino acids. The CDR3 protein is CASSPEGAFSSRYF. The CDR3 DNA reads TGTGCCAGCAGCCCCGAAGGTGCGTTCTCTTCGCGGTACTTC.